Below, one TCR beta chain is given with its context. Losses at the gene ends were 2 bases for V and 4 bases for J; bases not matched to a gene: 4. The CDR3 length is 13 residues. CDR1 is DFQATT, CDR2 SNEGSKA, per germline (reference sequence). The data originate from a study of blood T cells in healthy people across ages. The use of a sample-barcoded 5' primer and a J-beta primer mix characterized a second PCR of 7 to 11 cycles. TCRdb analysed the 5' RACE reads with MiXCR anew, one entry per CDR3 protein. Among fewer than 750,000 distinct CDR3 sequences listed, approximately 52% were seen once. The sequence came from a woman of 80 years or more in good health. The sequenced sample consisted of blood. The chain combines TRBV20-1 with TRBJ2-7; 8 bases align to TRBD1. CDR3 sequence (DNA): TGCAGTGCTAGATCAGGGGGCGGTTACGAGCAGTACTTC. Amino acid sequence: CSARSGGGYEQYF.